This T cell receptor (beta chain) was recorded in a study of early T cells in non-severe SARS-CoV-2 infection. This clonotype was counted a few times. Attachment of unique molecular identifiers was made to individual cDNA molecules. TCRdb processed the 5' RACE reads anew with MiXCR; each CDR3 protein has one entry. The sample records about 86,000 distinct CDR3 sequences, 14% being singletons. The CDR3 length is 15 residues. Trimming removed 7 bases from V and 0 bases from J, with 13 bases in between. Germline-derived CDR1 and CDR2 are LNHDA and SQIVND (reference sequence). This receptor was obtained from an adult who was a healthcare worker with PCR-confirmed SARS-CoV-2 infection or an uninfected control (not recorded which). Sequencing was performed on whole blood. The rearrangement uses TRBV19 and TRBJ2-1; no clear D. The DNA for the CDR3 is TGTGCCAGTACCCCGGATCGGAGCTCCTACAATGAGCAGTTCTTC. This gives the protein CASTPDRSSYNEQFF.